The sequence of this T cell receptor (beta chain) was determined in a study of PD-1 blockade in classical Hodgkin lymphoma. V was trimmed by 6 bases and J by 5 bases, leaving 15 bases between them. Per germline, CDR1 PRHDT and CDR2 FYEKMQ (reference sequence). The CDR3 contains 14 residues. Every patient had relapsed following autologous stem cell transplantation, and cohorts differed in brentuximab vedotin exposure. General study findings and limits: Exclusion applied to patients who initiated nivolumab less than 1 year following ASCT.

Generated by immunoSEQ multiplex PCR, the TCRdb table keeps only in-frame clones and is missing some. Of some 16,000 clones listed, 82% are singletons. This clone was picked up a small number of times. The antigen remains unidentified. The clonotype was recovered from a human donor with classical Hodgkin lymphoma. The sample was peripheral blood mononuclear cells (PBMCs), taken before the second cycle of nivolumab. V gene TRBV13 combines with J gene TRBJ2-3; weak D call: TRBD1 (6 bases). CDR3 coding DNA: TGTGCCAGCAGTGGCGCAGGGGTAGTAGATACGCAGTATTTT. Protein sequence: CASSGAGVVDTQYF.